Listed below are T cell receptor beta chains from one sample, sequenced in a study of cytomegalovirus exposure and HLA in healthy donors. The assay was immunoSEQ multiplex PCR, and TCRdb's table has in-frame clones only and misses some. The table records 100,000 to 150,000 clones, about 73% of them present only once. Specimen: PBMCs. The receptors here all came from a woman aged 45-59 years in good health and CMV-seropositive. Both conserved end residues are part of each CDR3. The D gene is left open where the match is weak. Where a row states a size, it is once, few, many or the class of an expanded clone; other rows omit it.

D gene	clone size	V gene	J gene	CDR3 protein	CDR3 DNA
TRBD1	once	TRBV19	TRBJ2-7	CASSPIGTGVSYEQYF	TGTGCCAGTAGTCCTATAGGGACAGGAGTATCCTACGAGCAGTACTTC
TRBD1	NA	TRBV14	TRBJ2-2	CASSQIGTGNTGELFF	TGTGCCAGCAGCCAAATCGGGACAGGGAACACCGGGGAGCTGTTTTTT
TRBD2	NA	TRBV10-1	TRBJ2-7	CAISTRPGASGTYEQYF	TGCGCCATCAGTACTCGACCTGGGGCTAGCGGAACCTACGAGCAGTACTTC
TRBD1	many	TRBV28	TRBJ2-7	CASSLYPTGGGEQYF	TGTGCCAGCAGTTTATATCCGACAGGGGGTGGCGAGCAGTACTTC
NA	NA	TRBV5-6	TRBJ2-1	CASSLDSGNEQFF	TGTGCCAGCAGCTTGGACAGCGGGAATGAGCAGTTCTTC
TRBD1	few	TRBV6-5	TRBJ1-6	CASNNRGQSQSPLHF	TGTGCCAGCAATAACAGGGGGCAATCTCAGTCACCCCTCCACTTT
NA	NA	TRBV9	TRBJ2-2	CASSGRQGGTGELFF	TGTGCCAGCAGCGGAAGACAGGGAGGAACCGGGGAGCTGTTTTTT
TRBD2	NA	TRBV27	TRBJ2-3	CASSFRRGTGSTDTQYF	TGTGCCAGCAGTTTTCGGCGGGGGACCGGGTCGACAGATACGCAGTATTTT
TRBD1	NA	TRBV5-1	TRBJ2-7	CASSLLPGQGAYEQYF	TGCGCCAGCAGCTTATTACCGGGACAGGGGGCATACGAGCAGTACTTC
NA	NA	TRBV27	TRBJ2-3	CASSSFPGDTQYF	TGTGCCAGCAGTTCCTTTCCGGGAGATACGCAGTATTTT
TRBD1	few	TRBV9	TRBJ2-5	CASSVGGQEETQYF	TGTGCCAGCAGCGTAGGGGGACAGGAAGAGACCCAGTACTTC
NA	once	TRBV7-3	TRBJ2-1	CASSHGLNNEQFF	TGTGCCAGCAGCCACGGACTGAACAATGAGCAGTTCTTC
TRBD2	NA	TRBV7-9	TRBJ2-1	CASSPLAGGANEQFF	TGTGCCAGCAGCCCCCTAGCGGGGGGAGCAAATGAGCAGTTCTTC
NA	NA	TRBV7-2	TRBJ1-2	CASSFGQRAVGYTF	TGTGCCAGCAGCTTTGGTCAGAGGGCAGTGGGCTACACCTTC
TRBD1	NA	TRBV14	TRBJ1-6	CASSGQGLNNSPLHF	TGTGCCAGCAGCGGACAGGGACTGAATAATTCACCCCTCCACTTT
TRBD2	NA	TRBV5-1	TRBJ2-1	CASSRTTSGGFNEQFF	TGCGCCAGCAGTCGGACGACTAGCGGGGGATTCAATGAGCAGTTCTTC
TRBD2	NA	TRBV6-4	TRBJ2-7	CASSAIGGSEQYF	TGTGCCAGCAGTGCTATCGGCGGGAGTGAGCAGTACTTC
NA	few	TRBV7-2	TRBJ1-4	CASSLVSGTNEKLFF	TGTGCCAGCAGCTTAGTGTCGGGGACTAATGAAAAACTGTTTTTT
NA	NA	TRBV10-3	TRBJ2-7	CAISDSGTGRGNSYEQYF	TGTGCCATCAGTGATTCCGGAACAGGGAGGGGGAATTCCTACGAGCAGTACTTC
NA	few	TRBV5-6	TRBJ2-3	CASSLAGSSATDTQYF	TGTGCCAGCAGCTTGGCCGGTTCTAGCGCCACAGATACGCAGTATTTT
NA	NA	TRBV14	TRBJ2-7	CASSQEGGARYEQYF	TGTGCCAGCAGCCAAGAGGGGGGGGCCCGCTACGAGCAGTACTTC
TRBD1	few	TRBV7-6	TRBJ1-2	CASSPGGNAGYTF	TGTGCCAGCAGCCCAGGGGGGAACGCAGGCTACACCTTC
TRBD1	NA	TRBV19	TRBJ1-5	CATESTGGSNQPQHF	TGTGCCACCGAATCCACAGGGGGTAGCAATCAGCCCCAGCATTTT
TRBD2	NA	TRBV6-1	TRBJ2-5	CASHDSGGAAETQYF	TGTGCCAGCCACGATAGCGGGGGGGCCGCAGAGACCCAGTACTTC
NA	NA	TRBV10-1	TRBJ1-4	CARCRGPGYEKLFF	TGCGCCAGATGTCGCGGGCCGGGGTATGAAAAACTGTTTTTT
NA	NA	TRBV28	TRBJ1-3	CASRKGGVSGNTIYF	TGTGCCAGCAGGAAGGGCGGGGTATCTGGAAACACCATATATTTT
NA	NA	TRBV6-1	TRBJ2-7	CASRDSSYEQYF	TGTGCCAGCAGGGACAGCTCCTACGAGCAGTACTTC
NA	NA	TRBV6-6	TRBJ1-5	CASSWDTDSNQPQHF	TGTGCCAGCAGTTGGGACACCGATAGCAATCAGCCCCAGCATTTT
TRBD1	few	TRBV7-2	TRBJ2-7	CASSRDRAYEQYF	TGTGCCAGCAGCCGGGACAGGGCCTACGAGCAGTACTTC
TRBD1	NA	TRBV7-8	TRBJ1-6	CASREVGQGNSPLHF	TGTGCCAGCAGAGAGGTCGGACAGGGGAATTCACCCCTCCACTTT
TRBD1	NA	TRBV5-4	TRBJ2-1	CASSMTGANEQFF	TGTGCCAGCAGCATGACAGGGGCCAATGAGCAGTTCTTC
TRBD1	NA	TRBV5-1	TRBJ1-5	CASSPYGQGDNQPQHF	TGCGCCAGCAGCCCCTATGGGCAGGGGGACAATCAGCCCCAGCATTTT
TRBD1	NA	TRBV10-3	TRBJ1-3	CAISESPTGVGNTIYF	TGTGCCATCAGCGAATCGCCGACAGGGGTTGGAAACACCATATATTTT
NA	many	TRBV6-5	TRBJ1-2	CASRYIRTDPYGYTF	TGTGCCAGCAGATACATACGGACAGATCCCTATGGCTACACCTTC
TRBD1	NA	TRBV5-1	TRBJ2-3	CASRGTGLSTDTQYF	TGCGCCAGTAGAGGGACAGGGCTTAGCACAGATACGCAGTATTTT
NA	NA	TRBV27	TRBJ2-7	CASSLTRQSSYVGVGGGSYEQYF	TGTGCCAGCAGTTTAACCCGTCAAAGCTCCTACGTCGGAGTCGGCGGTGGGTCCTACGAGCAGTACTTC
NA	few	TRBV6-6	TRBJ1-2	CASSPGGTTSYGYTF	TGTGCCAGCAGTCCGGGCGGCACCACTAGCTATGGCTACACCTTC
TRBD1	NA	TRBV6-5	TRBJ1-6	CASSEGQGRTPLHF	TGTGCCAGCAGTGAAGGACAGGGAAGGACACCCCTCCACTTT
NA	NA	TRBV7-8	TRBJ2-3	CASSLAGRGYSSTDTQYF	TGTGCCAGCAGCTTAGCGGGGAGGGGGTATTCTAGCACAGATACGCAGTATTTT
NA	NA	TRBV5-6	TRBJ2-6	CASSGGRLKANVLTF	TGTGCCAGCAGCGGAGGCCGTCTGAAGGCCAACGTCCTGACTTTC
TRBD1	NA	TRBV6-1	TRBJ1-5	CASSFEGTGNQPQHF	TGTGCCAGCAGCTTTGAAGGGACAGGGAATCAGCCCCAGCATTTT